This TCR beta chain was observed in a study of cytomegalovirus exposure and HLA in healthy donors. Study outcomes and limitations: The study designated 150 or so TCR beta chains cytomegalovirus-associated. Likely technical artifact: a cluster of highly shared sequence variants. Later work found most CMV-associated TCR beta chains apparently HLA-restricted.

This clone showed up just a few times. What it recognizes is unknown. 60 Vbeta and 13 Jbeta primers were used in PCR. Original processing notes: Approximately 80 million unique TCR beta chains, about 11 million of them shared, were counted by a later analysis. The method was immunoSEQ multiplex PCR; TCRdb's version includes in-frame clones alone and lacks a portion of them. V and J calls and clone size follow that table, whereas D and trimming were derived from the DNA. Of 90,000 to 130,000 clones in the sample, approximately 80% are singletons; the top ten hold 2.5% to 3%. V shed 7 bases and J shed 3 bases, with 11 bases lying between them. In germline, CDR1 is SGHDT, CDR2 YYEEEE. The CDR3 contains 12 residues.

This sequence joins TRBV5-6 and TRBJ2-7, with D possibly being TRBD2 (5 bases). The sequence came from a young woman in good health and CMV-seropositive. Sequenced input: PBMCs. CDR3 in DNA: TGTGCCAGCTTCCTCGGGGACTACGAGCAGTACTTC. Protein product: CASFLGDYEQYF.